This T cell receptor (beta chain) was identified during a study of Ad26.COV2.S vaccination and SARS-CoV-2 variants. Whole-study context: Donor was one of the participants in the Ad26.COV2.S arm of the COV1001 trial.

The protocol was immunoSEQ multiplex PCR, while the TCRdb copy is restricted to in-frame clones and leaves out a portion. There are 350,000 to 400,000 clones in the sample; 70% to 90% occur only once, and 3.5% lies in the top ten. Findings of the study overall: People who got the vaccine had more spike-specific TCR breadth than people who got placebo.

About this clone: The antigen is not known.

Treatment denoted: roughly 18 received Ad26.COV2.S at low or high dose, single or two shots; 5 received placebo; per-sample allocation not given. The investigators took samples on day 63 after the first vaccine or placebo injection. At a Boston site, the person donating was an adult of 18-55 years. The CDR3 sequence is 15 residues long. The germline V and J ends were trimmed by 3 bases and 0 bases, with 14 bases remaining between them. Germline V gives CDR1 DFQATT, CDR2 SNEGSKA (reference sequence). The receptor was derived from a person between 18 and 65 years old who received the Ad26.COV2.S COVID-19 vaccine or a placebo. The gene calls are TRBV20-1 and TRBJ1-2; no clear D. The sample here was peripheral blood, taken in a trial of Ad26.COV2.S vaccine versus placebo. The CDR3 nucleotides are TGCAGTGCTAGTGGCCCCGGGGTGACTAACTATGGCTACACCTTC. Amino acids: CSASGPGVTNYGYTF.